Listed below are T cell receptor beta chains from one sample, sequenced in a study of human T cells and chemical hapten exposure. TCRdb re-analysed the RACE reads in MiXCR, keeping a single row per CDR3 protein. Here the sample spans under 100,000 distinct CDR3 sequences, over 6.5% being singletons. The specimen was whole blood, collected in connection with sensitization to the hapten diphenylcyclopropenone (DPC). The receptors were sampled from a man aged 35-49 years with alopecia areata. Some clones in this sample may be carry-over from other donors' samples. The CDR3 runs from the conserved cysteine through the conserved F or W. D genes are given only for firm matches. The size field is filled for only some rows; it gives once, few, many or a size class.

j_call d_call v_call clone_size cdr3_aa cdr3_nt
TRBJ2-3 TRBD2 TRBV12-3/TRBV12-4 - CASSYPPLAGVPIGTQYF TGTGCCAGCAGTTACCCCCCTCTAGCGGGAGTACCCATAGGTACGCAGTATTTT
TRBJ2-1 TRBD2 TRBV28 few CASSLLGAGRSNEQFF TGTGCCAGCAGTTTATTGGGAGCGGGACGCAGCAATGAGCAGTTCTTC
TRBJ2-5 - TRBV4-3 few CASSQERNQETQYF TGCGCCAGCAGCCAAGAGCGTAACCAAGAGACCCAGTACTTC
TRBJ2-3 TRBD2 TRBV6-5 many CASRAGTSVTDTQYF TGTGCCAGCAGGGCCGGGACTAGCGTTACAGATACGCAGTATTTT
TRBJ2-3 - TRBV4-3 many CASSQSGGAGGIDTQYF TGCGCCAGCAGTCAGTCAGGGGGCGCGGGAGGTATAGATACGCAGTATTTT
TRBJ2-7 - TRBV6-1 - CASSDGQSYEQYF TGTGCCAGCAGTGATGGACAGTCCTACGAGCAGTACTTC
TRBJ2-6 - TRBV5-1 many CASSLAALGNSGANVLTF TGCGCCAGCAGCTTGGCGGCATTGGGCAACTCTGGGGCCAACGTCCTGACTTTC
TRBJ2-5 TRBD2 TRBV28 - CASSLGLAGVETQYF TGTGCCAGCAGTTTAGGGCTAGCGGGAGTGGAGACCCAGTACTTC
TRBJ2-2 TRBD1 TRBV6-4 many CASRYGTDTGELFF TGTGCCAGCCGTTACGGGACAGACACCGGGGAGCTGTTTTTT
TRBJ2-1 - TRBV27 - CASSVTSNRYNEQFF TGTGCCAGCAGTGTAACTAGCAACCGCTACAATGAGCAGTTCTTC
TRBJ2-1 TRBD2 TRBV19 many CASSIGPLAGRGAYNEQFF TGTGCCAGTAGTATAGGCCCCCTGGCGGGACGGGGGGCCTACAATGAGCAGTTCTTC
TRBJ1-6 TRBD1 TRBV20-1 many CSARETGGNSPLHF TGCAGTGCGCGAGAGACAGGGGGGAATTCACCCCTCCACTTT
TRBJ2-3 TRBD2 TRBV12-3/TRBV12-4 many CASSPLRTSGDTQYF TGTGCCAGCAGTCCCCTCCGGACTAGCGGTGATACGCAGTATTTT
TRBJ2-3 - TRBV11-1 few CASSNSRADTQYF TGTGCCAGCAGCAATTCGAGGGCAGATACGCAGTATTTT
TRBJ2-1 - TRBV19 many CASSTNRDSDNEQFF TGTGCCAGTAGTACTAACCGGGACTCAGACAATGAGCAGTTCTTC
TRBJ1-6 - TRBV6-5 few CASRPTSAGAESPLHF TGTGCCAGCAGGCCCACCTCGGCGGGGGCAGAGTCACCCCTCCACTTT
TRBJ1-2 TRBD1 TRBV6-4 many CASSERLWDRLAGYTF TGTGCCAGCAGTGAACGCCTCTGGGACAGGCTGGCTGGCTACACCTTC
TRBJ1-1 - TRBV28 - CASRFSPRDTEAFF TGTGCCAGCAGATTCAGCCCTCGGGATACTGAAGCTTTCTTT
TRBJ2-3 - TRBV5-1 - CASSLGRSSTDTQYF TGCGCCAGCAGCTTGGGGCGGTCTAGCACAGATACGCAGTATTTT
TRBJ2-2 - TRBV18 few CASSPGSDPGELFF TGTGCCAGCTCACCAGGTTCAGATCCCGGGGAGCTGTTTTTT
TRBJ2-1 - TRBV24-1 - CATAPRGGGEQFF TGTGCCACCGCACCTAGAGGAGGCGGTGAGCAGTTCTTC
TRBJ2-3 - TRBV6-5 - CASSTLGVRTDTQYF TGTGCCAGCAGTACCCTCGGGGTTCGCACAGATACGCAGTATTTT
TRBJ2-7 TRBD2 TRBV23-1 many CASSQSKRDRYEQYF TGCGCCAGCAGTCAATCGAAGCGGGATAGATACGAGCAGTACTTC
TRBJ2-5 TRBD2 TRBV7-6 few CASSPGSGGFQETQYF TGTGCCAGCAGCCCCGGTAGCGGGGGATTTCAAGAGACCCAGTACTTC
TRBJ1-2 - TRBV7-9 many CASSLPQGAGEVGYGYTF TGTGCCAGCAGCCTCCCCCAAGGGGCAGGGGAGGTTGGCTATGGCTACACCTTC
TRBJ2-2 - TRBV3-2 many CASVHRGFWTSGRLNTGELFF TGTGCCAGCGTACACAGGGGGTTCTGGACTAGCGGGAGACTAAACACCGGGGAGCTGTTTTTT
TRBJ2-5 - TRBV18 - CASSPLQETQYF TGTGCCAGCTCACCACTACAAGAGACCCAGTACTTC
TRBJ2-2 - TRBV29-1 - CSVRERRDTGELFF TGCAGCGTTCGGGAGCGGAGAGATACCGGGGAGCTGTTTTTT
TRBJ2-3 - TRBV20-1 - CSARVRGDTQYF TGCAGTGCTAGAGTACGCGGGGATACGCAGTATTTT
TRBJ2-3 - TRBV12-3/TRBV12-4 few CASSTRATDTQYF TGTGCCAGCAGCACCCGAGCCACAGATACGCAGTATTTT
TRBJ2-3 - TRBV20-1 many CSASPPTSTDTQYF TGCAGTGCTAGTCCTCCAACTAGCACAGATACGCAGTATTTT
TRBJ2-1 TRBD2 TRBV20-1 few CSARTSGSGEQFF TGCAGTGCTAGGACTAGCGGGAGTGGTGAGCAGTTCTTC
TRBJ1-1 - TRBV6-5 - CASSYSWNTEAFF TGTGCCAGCAGTTACTCTTGGAACACTGAAGCTTTCTTT
TRBJ1-1 - TRBV5-1 many CASSFSGDTEAFF TGCGCCAGCAGCTTTTCAGGGGACACTGAAGCTTTCTTT
TRBJ1-5 - TRBV19 - CASSAYSSHRNQPQHF TGTGCCAGTAGTGCCTACTCCAGTCACCGCAATCAGCCCCAGCATTTT
TRBJ1-5 TRBD1 TRBV20-1 many CSVLTGAPNQPQHF TGCAGCGTATTAACAGGGGCTCCCAATCAGCCCCAGCATTTT
TRBJ1-6 TRBD1 TRBV7-3 few CASSSTGGSPLHF TGTGCCAGCAGCTCAACAGGGGGGTCACCCCTCCACTTT
TRBJ1-5 TRBD1 TRBV28 - CASTQSLGQENNSNQPQHF TGTGCCAGCACACAGAGCCTGGGACAGGAAAACAATAGCAATCAGCCCCAGCATTTT
TRBJ1-1 - TRBV29-1 - CSVEEGLDTEAFF TGCAGCGTTGAAGAGGGGCTCGACACTGAAGCTTTCTTT
TRBJ2-1 TRBD2 TRBV30 few CAWSDVHTSGRGNEQFF TGTGCCTGGAGTGACGTCCACACCAGCGGGAGGGGTAATGAGCAGTTCTTC
TRBJ1-1 - TRBV5-1 few CASSGIFAEAFF TGCGCCAGCAGCGGGATCTTCGCTGAAGCTTTCTTT
TRBJ1-4 TRBD1 TRBV12-5 - CASGRGTGEKLFF TGTGCTAGTGGGCGAGGGACAGGTGAAAAACTGTTTTTT
TRBJ2-1 TRBD2 TRBV29-1 few CSVGLAGSNNEQFF TGCAGCGTTGGACTAGCGGGGAGTAACAATGAGCAGTTCTTC
TRBJ1-1 - TRBV28 - CASSLNARGTEAFF TGTGCCAGCAGTTTGAATGCCAGGGGAACTGAAGCTTTCTTT
TRBJ1-3 - TRBV5-1 many CASSLSGGRGNTIYF TGCGCCAGCAGCTTGTCCGGGGGCCGAGGAAACACCATATATTTT
TRBJ2-3 - TRBV20-1 many CSARDRLNQGTDTQYF TGCAGTGCTAGAGATCGACTGAACCAAGGCACAGATACGCAGTATTTT
TRBJ1-4 - TRBV7-2 - CASSLYGEKLFF TGTGCCAGCAGCTTATACGGTGAAAAACTGTTTTTT
TRBJ2-7 TRBD2 TRBV29-1 many CSVLLAATYEQYF TGCAGCGTGCTACTAGCGGCCACCTACGAGCAGTACTTC
TRBJ1-1 TRBD1 TRBV12-3/TRBV12-4 many CASSFRTGGTEAFF TGTGCCAGCAGTTTTCGGACAGGGGGCACTGAAGCTTTCTTT
TRBJ1-3 - TRBV20-1 - CSASLTGNTIYF TGCAGTGCTAGCTTAACTGGAAACACCATATATTTT
TRBJ2-7 TRBD2 TRBV12-3/TRBV12-4 - CASSSGTTNEQYF TGTGCCAGCAGCTCCGGGACTACCAACGAGCAGTACTTC
TRBJ2-6 - TRBV5-1 few CASSLGTAGANVLTF TGCGCCAGCAGCTTGGGTACGGCTGGGGCCAACGTCCTGACTTTC
TRBJ2-1 - TRBV6-4 few CASSLCKNEQFF TGTGCCAGCAGTCTCTGTAAAAATGAGCAGTTCTTC
TRBJ1-5 - TRBV30 - CAWRTRSSQPQHF TGTGCCTGGCGGACTCGGTCTTCCCAGCCCCAGCATTTT
TRBJ2-1 TRBD1 TRBV29-1 many CSVDGDRVFGEQFF TGCAGCGTTGATGGGGACAGGGTATTTGGTGAGCAGTTCTTC
TRBJ2-5 - TRBV5-1 few CASSPGIQETQYF TGCGCCAGCAGCCCGGGGATTCAAGAGACCCAGTACTTC
TRBJ2-3 TRBD2 TRBV20-1 many CSAREWRAGVADTQYF TGCAGTGCTAGAGAGTGGAGAGCGGGAGTCGCAGATACGCAGTATTTT
TRBJ2-7 - TRBV7-2 - CASSEGRSYEQYF TGTGCCAGCAGCGAAGGACGGTCTTACGAGCAGTACTTC
TRBJ1-3 - TRBV11-2 - CASSVTQGSSGNTIYF TGTGCCAGCAGCGTAACGCAGGGGAGCTCTGGAAACACCATATATTTT